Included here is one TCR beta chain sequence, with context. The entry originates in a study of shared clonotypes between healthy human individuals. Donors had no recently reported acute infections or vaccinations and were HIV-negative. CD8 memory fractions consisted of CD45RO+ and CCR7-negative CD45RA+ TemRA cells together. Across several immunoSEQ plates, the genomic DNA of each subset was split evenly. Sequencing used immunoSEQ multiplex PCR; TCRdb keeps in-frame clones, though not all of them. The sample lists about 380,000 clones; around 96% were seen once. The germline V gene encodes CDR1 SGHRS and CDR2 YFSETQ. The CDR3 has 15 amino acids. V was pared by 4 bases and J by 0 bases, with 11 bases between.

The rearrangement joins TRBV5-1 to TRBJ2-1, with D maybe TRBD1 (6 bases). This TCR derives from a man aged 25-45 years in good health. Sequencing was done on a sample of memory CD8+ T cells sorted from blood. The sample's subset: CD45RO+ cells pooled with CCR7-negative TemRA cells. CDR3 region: CASSLRDNSYNEQFF. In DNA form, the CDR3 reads TGCGCCAGCAGCCTCCGGGACAACTCCTACAATGAGCAGTTCTTC.